The present T cell receptor (beta chain) was sequenced within a study of human T cells and chemical hapten exposure. Background on the study: The patients, most of them female, presented with alopecia areata, totalis or universalis.

Time point reported: patch test 2, 6 weeks after DPC sensitization. Treatment specified: therapeutic diphenylcyclopropenone sensitization with weekly scalp DPC. Each patch-test visit's blood sample preceded patch application. As the library was built, unique molecular identifiers were attached to individual cDNA molecules. TCRdb used MiXCR to reprocess the RACE reads, holding one entry per CDR3 protein. Found here are some 71,000 distinct CDR3 sequences, over 9% of them singletons; the top ten hold around 7%. CDR3 size: 18 residues. V was clipped by 5 bases and J by 1 base; unmatched bases: 9. This clonotype has at least ten counts.

Here the sequenced sample was whole blood, taken in connection with sensitization to the hapten diphenylcyclopropenone (DPC). The TCR originated in a woman aged 50 to 60 with alopecia areata. Some clones in this sample may be carry-over from other donors' samples. The chain uses TRBV12-3 or TRBV12-4 and TRBJ2-7; 15 nucleotides match TRBD2. CDR3 sequence: CASSLQGLAGGTSYEQYF. The CDR3 DNA is TGTGCCAGCAGTCTACAGGGACTAGCGGGAGGTACTTCCTACGAGCAGTACTTC.